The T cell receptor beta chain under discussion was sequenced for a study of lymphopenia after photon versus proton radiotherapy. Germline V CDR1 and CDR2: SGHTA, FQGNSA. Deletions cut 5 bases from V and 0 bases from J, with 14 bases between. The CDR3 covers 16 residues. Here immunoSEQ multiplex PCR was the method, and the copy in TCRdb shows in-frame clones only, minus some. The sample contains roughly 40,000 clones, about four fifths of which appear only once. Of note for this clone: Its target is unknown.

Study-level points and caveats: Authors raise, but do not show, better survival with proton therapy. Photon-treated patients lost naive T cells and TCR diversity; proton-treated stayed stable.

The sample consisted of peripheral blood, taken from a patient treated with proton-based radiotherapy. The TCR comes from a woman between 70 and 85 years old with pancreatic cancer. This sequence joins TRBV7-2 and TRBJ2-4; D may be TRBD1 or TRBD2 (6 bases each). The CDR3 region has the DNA TGTGCCAGCAGCCCCCCCGGGGGCCTAGCCAAAAACATTCAGTACTTC. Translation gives CASSPPGGLAKNIQYF.